This section outlines one T cell receptor (beta chain) sequence together with its context. The sample belongs to a study of blood T cell repertoires in COVID-19. Some clones are missing from TCRdb's copy, which holds only in-frame ones; the method was immunoSEQ multiplex PCR. The sample contains 150,000 to 190,000 clones, about 85% of which appear only once. The sequencing sample was made of peripheral blood. The source is a woman aged 55-70 years with COVID-19, enrolled during active disease.

DNA of the CDR3: TGTGCTAGTGGTTTCCGTACAGGGATTTATCAGCCCCAGCATTTT. Amino acid sequence: CASGFRTGIYQPQHF. The V call is TRBV12-5, the J call TRBJ1-5; the D gene is possibly TRBD1 (6 bases). The V gene's germline CDR1 is LGHNT and CDR2 FRNRAP. The CDR3 loop spans 15 amino acids. Deletions cut 3 bases from V and 5 bases from J, with 14 bases between. Combining the CDR3 with reference TRBV12-5 and TRBJ1-5 gives the whole variable domain DARVTQTPRHKVTEMGQEVTMRCQPILGHNTVFWYRQTMMQGLELLAYFRNRAPLDDSGMPKDRFSAEMPDATLATLKIQPSEPRDSAVYFCASGFRTGIYQPQHFGDGTRLSIL.